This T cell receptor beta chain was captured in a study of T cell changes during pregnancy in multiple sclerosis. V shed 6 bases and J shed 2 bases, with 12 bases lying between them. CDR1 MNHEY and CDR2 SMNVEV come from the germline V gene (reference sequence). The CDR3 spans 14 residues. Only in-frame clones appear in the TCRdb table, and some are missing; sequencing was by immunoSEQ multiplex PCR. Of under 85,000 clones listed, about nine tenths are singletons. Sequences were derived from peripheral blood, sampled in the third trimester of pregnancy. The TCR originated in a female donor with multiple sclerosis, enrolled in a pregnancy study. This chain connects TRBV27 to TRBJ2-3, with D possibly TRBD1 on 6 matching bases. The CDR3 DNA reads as TGTGCCAGCAGGCCGACAGGAACCACAGATACGCAGTATTTT. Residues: CASRPTGTTDTQYF.